This record looks at one TCR beta chain sequence and its context. The ends were cut back, 0 bases at V and 7 bases at J, with 12 bases in the middle. This CDR3 has 14 residues. Per germline, CDR1 LNHDA and CDR2 SQIVND (reference sequence). The sample originates from a study of ipilimumab plus nivolumab after autologous stem cell transplantation. As for the study in general: Median doses per patient: roughly five ipilimumab, 7 to 9 nivolumab. The DLBCL group included primary refractory and relapsed cases.

Profiling relied on immunoSEQ multiplex PCR, and the TCRdb table lists in-frame clones only, not all of them. Altogether roughly 25,000 clones are present, around 84% being singletons, with the ten largest covering less than 5.5%. Checkpoint therapy with ipilimumab 1 mg/kg began 14 to 28 days after transplant. Patients received nivolumab 3 mg/kg at weeks 1, 4, 7, 10, then fortnightly to week 26. The receptor was derived from a male donor with diffuse large B-cell lymphoma. The genes are TRBV19 and TRBJ1-2, with D unclear. Sequenced material: PBMCs, taken in a trial of ipilimumab plus nivolumab as post-transplant consolidation. This chain's CDR3 is CASSIDERTSGYTF. CDR3 nucleotide sequence: TGTGCCAGTAGTATAGATGAGCGCACGAGTGGCTACACCTTC.